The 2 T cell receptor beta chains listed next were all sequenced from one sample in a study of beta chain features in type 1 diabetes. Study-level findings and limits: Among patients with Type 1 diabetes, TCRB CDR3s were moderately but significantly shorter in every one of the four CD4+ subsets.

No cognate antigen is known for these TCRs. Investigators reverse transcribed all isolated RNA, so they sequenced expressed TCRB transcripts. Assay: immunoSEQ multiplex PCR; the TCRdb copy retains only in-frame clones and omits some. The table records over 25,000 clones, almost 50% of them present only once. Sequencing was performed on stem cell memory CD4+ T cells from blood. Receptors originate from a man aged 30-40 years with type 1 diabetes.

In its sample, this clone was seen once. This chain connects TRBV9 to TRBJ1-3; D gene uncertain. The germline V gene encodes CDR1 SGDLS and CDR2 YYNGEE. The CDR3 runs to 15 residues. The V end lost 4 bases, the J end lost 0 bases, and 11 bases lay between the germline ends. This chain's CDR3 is CASSSQASSGNTIYF. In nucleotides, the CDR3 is TGTGCCAGCAGCTCCCAGGCCAGCTCTGGAAACACCATATATTTT.

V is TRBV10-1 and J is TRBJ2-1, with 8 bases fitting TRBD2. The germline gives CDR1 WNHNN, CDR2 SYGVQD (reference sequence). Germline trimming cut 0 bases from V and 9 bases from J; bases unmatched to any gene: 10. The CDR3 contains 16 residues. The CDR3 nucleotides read TGCGCCAGCAGTGAGTCTACGGGAGGGCCGAAGGTTGAGCAGTTCTTC. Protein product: CASSESTGGPKVEQFF.